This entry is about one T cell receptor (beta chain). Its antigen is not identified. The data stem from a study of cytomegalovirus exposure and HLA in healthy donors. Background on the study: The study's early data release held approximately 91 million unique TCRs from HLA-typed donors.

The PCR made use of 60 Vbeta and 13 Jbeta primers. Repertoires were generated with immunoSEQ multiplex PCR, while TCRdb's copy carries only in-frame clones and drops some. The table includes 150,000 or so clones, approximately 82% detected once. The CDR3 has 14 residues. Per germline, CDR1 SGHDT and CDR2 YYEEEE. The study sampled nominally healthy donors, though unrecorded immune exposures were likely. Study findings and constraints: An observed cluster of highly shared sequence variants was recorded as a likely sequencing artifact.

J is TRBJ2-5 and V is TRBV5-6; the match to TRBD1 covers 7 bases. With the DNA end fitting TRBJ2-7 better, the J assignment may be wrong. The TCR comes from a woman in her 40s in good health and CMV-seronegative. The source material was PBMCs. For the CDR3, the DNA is TGTGCCAGCAGCTCCGGGACAGCAGGTTACGAGCAGTACTTC. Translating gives CASSSGTAGYEQYF.